These 2 T cell receptor beta chains were sequenced from one sample in a study of cytomegalovirus exposure and HLA in healthy donors. PCR primers comprised 60 Vbeta and 13 Jbeta primers. Only in-frame clones appear in the TCRdb table, and some are missing; sequencing was by immunoSEQ multiplex PCR. Counted here are around 140,000 clones, over 60% occurring once; the ten biggest clones make up approximately 1.8%. The sequenced material came from PBMCs. These receptors came from a woman between 18 and 29 years old in good health and CMV-seronegative.

The rearrangement links TRBV6-5 to TRBJ2-1; D call uncertain. This CDR3 spans 12 amino acids. Trimming cost V 2 bases and J 7 bases, with 6 bases left between them. In germline, CDR1 is MNHEY, CDR2 SVGAGI. CDR3 nucleotide sequence: TGTGCCAGCAGTTACGCCGGGAATGAGCAGTTCTTC. Amino acids: CASSYAGNEQFF.

In the case of this clone: One base separates it from a far larger clone, so it is likely a read error. V is TRBV4-3 and J is TRBJ2-1, with 10 positions matching TRBD2. Germline CDR1 is LGHNA and CDR2 is YSLEER. CDR3 size: 16 residues. CDR3 amino acids: CASSQGLAGSYNGQFF. CDR3 sequence (DNA): TGCGCCAGCAGCCAAGGACTAGCGGGCTCCTACAATGGGCAGTTCTTC.